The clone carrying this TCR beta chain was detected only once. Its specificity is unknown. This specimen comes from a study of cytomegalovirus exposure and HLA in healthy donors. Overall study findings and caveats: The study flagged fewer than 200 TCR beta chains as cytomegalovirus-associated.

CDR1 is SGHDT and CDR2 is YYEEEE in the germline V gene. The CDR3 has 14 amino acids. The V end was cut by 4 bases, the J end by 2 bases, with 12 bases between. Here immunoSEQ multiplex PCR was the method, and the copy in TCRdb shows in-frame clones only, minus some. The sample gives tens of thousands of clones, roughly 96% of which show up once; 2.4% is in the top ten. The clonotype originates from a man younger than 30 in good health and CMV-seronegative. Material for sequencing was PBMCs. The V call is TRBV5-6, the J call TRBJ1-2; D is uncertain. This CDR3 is CASSLTQSNYGYTF. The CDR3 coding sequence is TGTGCCAGCAGCCTAACACAGTCCAACTATGGCTACACCTTC.